These 7 T cell receptor beta chains originate from one sample sequenced in a study of blood T cell repertoires in COVID-19. The assay was immunoSEQ multiplex PCR, and TCRdb's table has in-frame clones only and misses some. The sample holds roughly 300,000 clones, 80% to 95% seen once. The source material was PBMCs or T cells enriched from blood (not recorded which). The receptors originated from a young woman who had recovered from COVID-19.

The chain couples TRBV28 to TRBJ1-2; 7 positions agree with TRBD1. The CDR3 consists of 14 residues. V shed 2 bases, J shed 3 bases, and the junction held 3 bases outside the gene matches. CDR1 and CDR2 from the germline V gene are MDHEN and SYDVKM. The CDR3 loop is CASSLEGADYGYTF. CDR3 bases: TGTGCCAGCAGTTTAGAGGGGGCGGACTATGGCTACACCTTC.

The chain is built from TRBV25-1 and TRBJ2-1; 9 bases match TRBD1. V lost 6 bases, J lost 6 bases, and 18 bases stayed unmatched. Germline-derived CDR1 and CDR2 are MGHDK and SYGVNS. CDR3 size: 18 residues. The CDR3 is CASRALTYRDRDPNEQFF. CDR3 DNA: TGTGCCAGCAGGGCGCTGACCTACCGGGACAGGGATCCCAATGAGCAGTTCTTC.

The DNA for the CDR3 is TGTGCCAGTGTCCGTTACAGGGGGAGCAATCAGCCCCAGCATTTT. Translating gives CASVRYRGSNQPQHF. J is TRBJ1-5 and V is TRBV19; 8 bases are a match to TRBD1. Germline loops: CDR1 LNHDA, CDR2 SQIVND (reference sequence). The V and J ends lost 8 bases and 1 base, in that order; junction bases with no gene match: 7. The CDR3 has 15 amino acids.

J is TRBJ2-3 and V is TRBV28; D possibly corresponds to TRBD1 (5 bases). Germline values: CDR1 MDHEN, CDR2 SYDVKM. The V gene lost 4 bases and the J gene lost 0 bases, with 14 bases spanning the gap. The CDR3 totals 16 residues. DNA for the CDR3: TGTGCCAGCAGTTCCCCGTGGACACTAAGCACAGATACGCAGTATTTT. Protein product: CASSSPWTLSTDTQYF.

The chain has TRBV29-1 and TRBJ2-1; 7 bases align to TRBD2. The CDR3 runs 14 residues. The germline gives CDR1 SQVTM, CDR2 ANQGSEA. After removal of 4 bases from V and 1 base from J, the junction contained 4 bases not matched to a gene. The CDR3 sequence is CSVVERDSYNEQFF. The CDR3 DNA sequence: TGCAGCGTTGTGGAGCGGGATTCCTACAATGAGCAGTTCTTC.

The rearrangement uses TRBV2 and TRBJ1-4, with TRBD1 matching over 9 bases. This CDR3 spans 14 amino acids. Germline-derived CDR1 and CDR2 are SNHLY and FYNNEI. J gave up 7 bases and V 5 bases, and 5 bases lay outside the gene matches. CDR3 coding DNA: TGTGCCAGCAGTCGGACAGGGGTTAGTGAAAAACTGTTTTTT. It translates to CASSRTGVSEKLFF.

The V call is TRBV7-8, the J call TRBJ2-1; no firm D call. CDR1 is SGHVS and CDR2 is FQNEAQ in the germline V gene. The CDR3 totals 16 residues. V lost 2 bases and J lost 4, with 15 bases in between. CDR3 sequence (DNA): TGTGCCAGCAGCTTAACGGGTGGGTTGGGTTACAATGAGCAGTTCTTC. Translated, it gives CASSLTGGLGYNEQFF.